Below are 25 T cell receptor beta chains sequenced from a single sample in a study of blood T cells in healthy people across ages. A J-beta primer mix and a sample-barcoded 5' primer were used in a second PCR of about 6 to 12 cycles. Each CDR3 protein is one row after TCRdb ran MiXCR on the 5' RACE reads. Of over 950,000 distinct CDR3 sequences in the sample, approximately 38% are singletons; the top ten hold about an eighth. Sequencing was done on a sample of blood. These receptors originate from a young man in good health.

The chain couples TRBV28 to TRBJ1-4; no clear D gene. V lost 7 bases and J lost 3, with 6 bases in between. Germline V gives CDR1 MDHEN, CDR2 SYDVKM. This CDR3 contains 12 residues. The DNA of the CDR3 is TGTGCCAGCACGGGCCCTAATGAAAAACTGTTTTTT. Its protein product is CASTGPNEKLFF.

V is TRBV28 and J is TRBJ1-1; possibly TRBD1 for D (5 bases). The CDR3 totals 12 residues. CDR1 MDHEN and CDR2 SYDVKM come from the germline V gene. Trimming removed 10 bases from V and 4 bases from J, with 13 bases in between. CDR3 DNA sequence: TGTGCCACTGGGGGGAGAAGCACTGAAGCTTTCTTT. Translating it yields CATGGRSTEAFF.

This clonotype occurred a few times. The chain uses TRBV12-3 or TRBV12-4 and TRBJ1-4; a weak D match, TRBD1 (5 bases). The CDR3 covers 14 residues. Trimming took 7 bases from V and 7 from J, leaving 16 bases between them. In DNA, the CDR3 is TGTGCCAGCACCCGGACACCGCTTGGTGAAAAACTGTTTTTT. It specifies CASTRTPLGEKLFF.

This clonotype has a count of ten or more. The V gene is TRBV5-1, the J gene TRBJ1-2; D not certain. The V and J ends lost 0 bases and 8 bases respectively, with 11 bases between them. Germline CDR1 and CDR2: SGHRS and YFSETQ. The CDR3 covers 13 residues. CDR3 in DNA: TGCGCCAGCAGCTTGGGCACCTTGGAGGGCTACACCTTC. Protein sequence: CASSLGTLEGYTF.

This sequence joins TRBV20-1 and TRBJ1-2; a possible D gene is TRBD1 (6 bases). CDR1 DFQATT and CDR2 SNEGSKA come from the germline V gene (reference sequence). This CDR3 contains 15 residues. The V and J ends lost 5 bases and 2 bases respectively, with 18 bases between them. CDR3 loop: CSAVGQGRKNYGYTF. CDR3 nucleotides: TGCAGTGCTGTGGGGCAGGGGAGGAAAAACTATGGCTACACCTTC.

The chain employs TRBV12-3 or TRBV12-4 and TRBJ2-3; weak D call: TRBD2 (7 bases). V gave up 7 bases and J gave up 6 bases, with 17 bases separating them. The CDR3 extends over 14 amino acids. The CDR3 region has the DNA TGTGCCAGCAAAGTAGGGGGGGCGTCTGATACGCAGTATTTT. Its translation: CASKVGGASDTQYF.

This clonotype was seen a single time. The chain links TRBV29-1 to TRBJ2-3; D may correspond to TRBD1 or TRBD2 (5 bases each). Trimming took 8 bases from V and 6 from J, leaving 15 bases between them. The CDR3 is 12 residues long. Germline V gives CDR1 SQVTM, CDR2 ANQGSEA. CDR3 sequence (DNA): TGCAGCCCCCGGGACCTAGGCGATACGCAGTATTTT. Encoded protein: CSPRDLGDTQYF.

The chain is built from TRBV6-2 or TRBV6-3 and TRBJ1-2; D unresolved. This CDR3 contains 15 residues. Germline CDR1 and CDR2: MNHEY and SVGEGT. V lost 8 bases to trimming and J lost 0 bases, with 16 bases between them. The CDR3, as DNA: TGTGCCAGCCGGTTCGGGGAAGAAGCTAACTATGGCTACACCTTC. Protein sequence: CASRFGEEANYGYTF.

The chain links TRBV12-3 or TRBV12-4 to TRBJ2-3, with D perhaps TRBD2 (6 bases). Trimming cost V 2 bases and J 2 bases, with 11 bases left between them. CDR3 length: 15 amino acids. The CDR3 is CASSLTSSNTDTQYF. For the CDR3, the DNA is TGTGCCAGCAGTTTAACTAGCAGCAACACAGATACGCAGTATTTT.

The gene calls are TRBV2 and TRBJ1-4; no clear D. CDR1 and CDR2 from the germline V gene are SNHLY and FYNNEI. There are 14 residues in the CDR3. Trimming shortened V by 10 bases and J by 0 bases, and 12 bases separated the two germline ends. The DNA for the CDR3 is TGTGCCACAAGTATAAGGGCAACTAATGAAAAACTGTTTTTT. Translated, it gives CATSIRATNEKLFF.

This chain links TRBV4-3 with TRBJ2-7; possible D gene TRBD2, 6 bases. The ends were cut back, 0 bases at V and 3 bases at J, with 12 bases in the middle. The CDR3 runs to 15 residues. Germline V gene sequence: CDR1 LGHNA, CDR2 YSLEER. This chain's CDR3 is CASSQEVGGSYEQYF. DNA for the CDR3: TGCGCCAGCAGCCAAGAGGTCGGGGGAAGCTACGAGCAGTACTTC.

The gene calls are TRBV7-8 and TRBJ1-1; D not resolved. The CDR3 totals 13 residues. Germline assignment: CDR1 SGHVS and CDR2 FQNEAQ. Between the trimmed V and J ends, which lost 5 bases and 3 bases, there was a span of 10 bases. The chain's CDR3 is CASSDRVDTEAFF. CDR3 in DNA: TGTGCCAGCAGCGATAGGGTGGACACTGAAGCTTTCTTT.

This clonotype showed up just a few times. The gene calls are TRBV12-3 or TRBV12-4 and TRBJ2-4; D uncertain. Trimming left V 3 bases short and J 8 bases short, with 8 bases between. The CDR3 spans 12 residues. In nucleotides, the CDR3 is TGTGCCAGCAGTTTTGGCGGCGACATTCAGTACTTC. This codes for CASSFGGDIQYF.

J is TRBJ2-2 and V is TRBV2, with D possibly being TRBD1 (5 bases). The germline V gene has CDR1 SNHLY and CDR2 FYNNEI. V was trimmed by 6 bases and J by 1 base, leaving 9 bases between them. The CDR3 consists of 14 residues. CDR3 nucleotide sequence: TGTGCCAGCAGATCAGGGCAGAACACCGGGGAGCTGTTTTTT. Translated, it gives CASRSGQNTGELFF.

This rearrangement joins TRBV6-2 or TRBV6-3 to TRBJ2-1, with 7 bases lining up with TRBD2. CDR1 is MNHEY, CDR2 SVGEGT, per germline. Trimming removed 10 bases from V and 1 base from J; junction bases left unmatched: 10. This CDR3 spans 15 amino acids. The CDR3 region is CATKSGIRSYNEQFF. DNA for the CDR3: TGTGCCACCAAAAGCGGGATTAGGTCCTACAATGAGCAGTTCTTC.

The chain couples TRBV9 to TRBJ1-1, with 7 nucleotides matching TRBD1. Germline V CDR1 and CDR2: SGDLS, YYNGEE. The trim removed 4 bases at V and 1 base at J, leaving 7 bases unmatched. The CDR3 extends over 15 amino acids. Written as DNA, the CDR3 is TGTGCCAGCAGCCCCGAGGGGGCGCGGAACACTGAAGCTTTCTTT. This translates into CASSPEGARNTEAFF.

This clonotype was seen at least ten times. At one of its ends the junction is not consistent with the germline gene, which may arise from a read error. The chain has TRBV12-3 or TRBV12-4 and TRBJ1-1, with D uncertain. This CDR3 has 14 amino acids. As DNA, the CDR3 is TGCGCCAGCAGCCCGACGGGCGCGAACACTGAAGCTTTCTTT. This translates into CASSPTGANTEAFF.

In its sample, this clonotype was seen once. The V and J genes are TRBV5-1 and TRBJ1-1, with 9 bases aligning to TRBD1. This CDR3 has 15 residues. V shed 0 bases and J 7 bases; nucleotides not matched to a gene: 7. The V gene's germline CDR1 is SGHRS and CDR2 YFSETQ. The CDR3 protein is CASSLEGQGSGEAFF. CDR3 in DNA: TGCGCCAGCAGCTTGGAAGGACAGGGGTCGGGTGAAGCTTTCTTT.

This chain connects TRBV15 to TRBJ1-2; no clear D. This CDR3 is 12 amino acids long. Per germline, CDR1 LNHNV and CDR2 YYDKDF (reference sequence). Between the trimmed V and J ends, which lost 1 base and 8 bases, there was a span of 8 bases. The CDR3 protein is CATSRAADGYTF. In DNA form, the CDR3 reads TGTGCCACCAGCAGAGCGGCAGACGGCTACACCTTC.

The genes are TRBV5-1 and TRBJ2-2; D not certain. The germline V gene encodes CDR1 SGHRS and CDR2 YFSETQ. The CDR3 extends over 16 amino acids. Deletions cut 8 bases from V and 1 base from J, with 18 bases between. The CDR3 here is CASKSIKTLNTGELFF. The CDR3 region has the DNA TGCGCCAGTAAGTCCATTAAGACACTGAACACCGGGGAGCTGTTTTTT. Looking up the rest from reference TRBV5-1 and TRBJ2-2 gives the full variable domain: KAGVTQTPRYLIKTRGQQVTLSCSPISGHRSVSWYQQTPGQGLQFLFEYFSETQRNKGNFPGRFSGRQFSNSRSEMNVSTLELGDSALYLCASKSIKTLNTGELFFGEGSRLTVL.

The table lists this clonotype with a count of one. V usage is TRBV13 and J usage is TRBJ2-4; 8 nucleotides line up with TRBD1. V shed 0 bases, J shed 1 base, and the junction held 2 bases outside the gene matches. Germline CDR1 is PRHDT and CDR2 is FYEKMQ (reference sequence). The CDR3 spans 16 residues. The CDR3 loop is CASSLGTGAAKNIQYF. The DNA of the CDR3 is TGTGCCAGCAGCTTAGGGACAGGGGCGGCCAAAAACATTCAGTACTTC.

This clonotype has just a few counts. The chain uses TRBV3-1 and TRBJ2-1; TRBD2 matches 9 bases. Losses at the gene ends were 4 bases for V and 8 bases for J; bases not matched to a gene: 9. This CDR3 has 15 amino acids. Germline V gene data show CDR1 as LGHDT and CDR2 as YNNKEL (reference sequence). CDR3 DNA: TGTGCCAGCAGCCCCGTCCTAGCGGGGTACGATGAGCAGTTCTTC. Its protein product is CASSPVLAGYDEQFF.

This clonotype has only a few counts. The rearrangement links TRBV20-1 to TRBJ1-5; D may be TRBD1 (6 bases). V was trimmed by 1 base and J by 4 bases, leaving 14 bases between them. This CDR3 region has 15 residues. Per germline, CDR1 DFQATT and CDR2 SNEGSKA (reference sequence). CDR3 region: CSARARGQYNQPQHF. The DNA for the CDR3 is TGCAGTGCTAGAGCCCGCGGACAGTATAATCAGCCCCAGCATTTT.

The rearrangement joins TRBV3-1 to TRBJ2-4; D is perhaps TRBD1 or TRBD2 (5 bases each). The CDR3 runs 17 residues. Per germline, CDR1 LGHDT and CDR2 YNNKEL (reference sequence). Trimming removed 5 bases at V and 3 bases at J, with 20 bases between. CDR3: CASSDSQLGPHKNIQYF. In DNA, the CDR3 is TGTGCCAGCAGCGACTCCCAATTGGGACCGCACAAAAACATTCAGTACTTC.

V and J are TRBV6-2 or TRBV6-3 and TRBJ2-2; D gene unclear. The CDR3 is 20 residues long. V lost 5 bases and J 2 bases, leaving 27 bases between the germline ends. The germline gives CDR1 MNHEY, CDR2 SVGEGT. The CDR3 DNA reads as TGTGCCAGCAGTGGAACCCTTCATCTCCCGTGGACCGAAAACACCGGGGAGCTGTTTTTT. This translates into CASSGTLHLPWTENTGELFF.